One sample yielded the 22 T cell receptor beta chains listed below, sequenced in a study of T cells after yellow fever vaccination. TCRdb reprocessed the 5' RACE reads with MiXCR, giving one entry per CDR3 protein. The data hold some 22,000 distinct CDR3 sequences, with less than 5.5% observed a single time. Specimen: PBMCs, either bulk or a sorted T-cell subset (CD4+, CD8+, memory, or dextramer-sorted; not recorded which), collected roughly 47 days after the first yellow fever vaccination. These receptors were obtained from a young man who received the YFV17D yellow fever vaccine.

In its sample, this clonotype was seen many times. V gene TRBV7-8 combines with J gene TRBJ2-7; D is perhaps TRBD1 (6 bases). CDR1 and CDR2 from the germline V gene are SGHVS and FQNEAQ. Between the trimmed V and J ends, which lost 5 bases and 3 bases, there was a span of 11 bases. The CDR3 sequence is 13 residues long. The CDR3 loop reads CASSLDSLYEQYV. The CDR3 DNA reads as TGTGCCAGCAGCCTGGACAGCCTCTACGAGCAGTACGTC.

This clonotype was counted many times. The V gene is TRBV20-1, the J gene TRBJ1-1; 7 bases map to TRBD1. J lost 0 bases, V lost 6 bases, and 13 bases had no gene match. Germline V lookup: CDR1 DFQATT, CDR2 SNEGSKA (reference sequence). The CDR3 runs 16 residues. CDR3 sequence reads: CSAPPSTGLMNTEAFF. CDR3 DNA sequence: TGCAGTGCCCCACCCTCGACAGGGCTCATGAACACTGAAGCTTTCTTT.

This clonotype was detected a few times. CDR3 loop: CSARRGSNWETQYF. CDR3 DNA sequence: TGCAGTGCTCGCAGGGGGAGCAATTGGGAGACCCAGTACTTC. The V gene is TRBV20-1, the J gene TRBJ2-5, with TRBD1 identical over 7 bases. Germline V CDR1 and CDR2: DFQATT, SNEGSKA (reference sequence). Trimming removed 5 bases from V and 5 bases from J; junction bases left unmatched: 11. This CDR3 has 14 residues.

This clonotype was found many times. At one end the junction does not follow the germline gene, possibly because of a read error. The rearrangement uses TRBV4-2 and TRBJ2-3; weak D call: TRBD2 (5 bases). The CDR3 is 16 amino acids. Germline V gene data show CDR1 as LGHNA and CDR2 as YNFKEQ. The CDR3 spells CASSQDLAHGTDTQYF. The CDR3 DNA is TGCGCCAGCAGCCAGGATTTAGCGCATGGCACAGATACGCAGTATTTT.

Many counts were recorded for this clonotype. CDR3 sequence (DNA): TGTGCCAGCAGTTACAACTCTGGGGCCAACGTCCTGACTTTC. Protein: CASSYNSGANVLTF. The chain joins TRBV6-5 to TRBJ2-6; D unclear. The CDR3 extends over 14 amino acids. V was shortened by 2 bases and J by 0 bases, with 2 bases between the two germline ends. Germline V gene sequence: CDR1 MNHEY, CDR2 SVGAGI.

This clonotype occurred many times. The V gene is TRBV5-1, the J gene TRBJ2-7; 7 bases map to TRBD1. The CDR3 runs to 13 residues. Germline loops: CDR1 SGHRS, CDR2 YFSETQ. Trimming removed 6 bases from V and 6 bases from J; junction bases left unmatched: 9. The CDR3 nucleotides read TGCGCCAGCACCACGGGACAGCTAAGCGAGCAGTACTTC. Residues: CASTTGQLSEQYF.

The table lists this clonotype with many counts. The chain is built from TRBV6-4 and TRBJ2-2, with D perhaps TRBD2 (6 bases). Germline V gives CDR1 MRHNA, CDR2 SNTAGT. V was shortened by 3 bases and J by 7 bases, with 12 bases between the two germline ends. This CDR3 has 14 amino acids. The CDR3 spells CASSEKGGGGELFF. The CDR3 DNA reads TGTGCCAGCAGTGAGAAGGGAGGTGGCGGGGAGCTGTTTTTT.

This clonotype was detected ten times or more. J is TRBJ2-1 and V is TRBV20-1; D gene ambiguous. This CDR3 region has 18 residues. Germline CDR1 and CDR2: DFQATT and SNEGSKA (reference sequence). Trimming cost V 0 bases and J 0 bases, with 18 bases left between them. CDR3 coding DNA: TGCAGTGCTAGAGATCTCTTGAAGGGCGTTAGCTCCTACAATGAGCAGTTCTTC. It codes for CSARDLLKGVSSYNEQFF.

This clonotype was found many times. This rearrangement joins TRBV4-1 to TRBJ1-2; D is ambiguous. This CDR3 is 11 amino acids long. Germline V gene lookup returns CDR1 MGHRA and CDR2 YSYEKL. The V end was cut by 1 base, the J end by 8 bases, with 5 bases between. CDR3 region: CASSQGRGYTF. CDR3 DNA sequence: TGCGCCAGCAGCCAAGGCCGGGGCTACACCTTC.

This clonotype was seen repeatedly, ten times or more. The chain joins TRBV7-2 to TRBJ2-6; no clear D gene. V lost 6 bases and J 1 base, leaving 10 bases between the germline ends. This CDR3 region has 15 residues. Germline V gives CDR1 SGHTA, CDR2 FQGNSA. The CDR3 reads CASRLGVSGANVLTF. For the CDR3, the DNA is TGTGCCAGCAGGCTTGGGGTGTCTGGGGCCAACGTCCTGACTTTC.

This clonotype came up many times. This chain joins TRBV3-1 and TRBJ2-6; D unresolved. Trimming pared 1 base from V and 0 bases from J, leaving 10 bases between. This CDR3 has 17 amino acids. Per germline, CDR1 LGHDT and CDR2 YNNKEL (reference sequence). CDR3 bases: TGTGCCAGCAGCCAAGGAGGAACCGTCTCTGGGGCCAACGTCCTGACTTTC. As protein: CASSQGGTVSGANVLTF.

This clonotype was recorded at least ten times. This chain connects TRBV20-1 to TRBJ1-1; TRBD1 matches 10 bases. The junction had 4 bases not matched to a gene; V was cut back by 1 base and J by 5 bases. Per the germline V gene, CDR1 is DFQATT and CDR2 is SNEGSKA (reference sequence). The CDR3 consists of 14 residues. The DNA for the CDR3 is TGCAGTGCTAGAGGAGGACAGGGGGAGACTGAAGCTTTCTTT. Translating it yields CSARGGQGETEAFF.

This clonotype appeared many times. The V and J genes are TRBV20-1 and TRBJ1-2; D possibly corresponds to TRBD1 (5 bases). The CDR3 extends over 15 amino acids. The germline V gene encodes CDR1 DFQATT and CDR2 SNEGSKA (reference sequence). The V and J ends lost 1 base and 8 bases respectively, with 20 bases between them. The CDR3 loop is CSARGGGDGLRGYTF. The CDR3 nucleotides are TGCAGTGCTAGAGGGGGTGGGGACGGCTTGAGGGGCTACACCTTC.

This clonotype was observed many times. This chain links TRBV29-1 with TRBJ2-3, with a weak D call TRBD1 (6 bases). This CDR3 has 11 residues. Germline V gene lookup returns CDR1 SQVTM and CDR2 ANQGSEA. The ends were cut back, 6 bases at V and 7 bases at J, with 11 bases in the middle. CDR3 residues: CSVARGNTQYF. CDR3 in DNA: TGCAGCGTGGCGAGGGGGAATACGCAGTATTTT.

This clonotype was detected ten times or more. The J gene is TRBJ2-7, the V gene TRBV20-1, with D unresolved. Germline lookup yields CDR1 DFQATT and CDR2 SNEGSKA (reference sequence). The CDR3 covers 11 residues. V was cut by 7 bases and J by 4 bases, with 11 bases left in between. This CDR3 is CSVNRDYEQYF. For the CDR3, the DNA is TGCAGTGTCAACAGAGATTACGAGCAGTACTTC.

This clonotype was recorded many times. This chain joins TRBV29-1 and TRBJ2-6; D unresolved. The germline gives CDR1 SQVTM, CDR2 ANQGSEA. With 5 bases removed from V and 1 base from J, the gap between germline ends came to 12 bases. CDR3 size: 15 residues. CDR3 sequence: CSVRVVQSGANVLTF. The CDR3 bases are TGCAGCGTTCGGGTGGTTCAGTCTGGGGCCAACGTCCTGACTTTC.

This clonotype showed up many times. The V call is TRBV29-1, the J call TRBJ2-3; TRBD2 is a possible D gene (5 bases). This CDR3 has 13 amino acids. Trimming took off 0 bases at V and 4 bases at J, with 8 bases between the two ends. Germline V gene lookup returns CDR1 SQVTM and CDR2 ANQGSEA. The CDR3 reads CSVEESGADTQYF. The DNA of the CDR3 is TGCAGCGTTGAAGAGTCCGGGGCAGATACGCAGTATTTT.

This clonotype was seen at least ten times. This chain joins TRBV5-1 and TRBJ1-5, with TRBD1 as a possible D gene (5 bases). The CDR3 consists of 14 residues. Germline lookup yields CDR1 SGHRS and CDR2 YFSETQ. V dropped 4 bases and J dropped 2 bases, with 10 bases sitting between them. This CDR3 is CASSPGGGNQPQHF. For the CDR3, the DNA is TGCGCCAGCAGCCCCGGGGGAGGCAATCAGCCCCAGCATTTT.

Comment on this clonotype: Given a much more abundant clone one base away, this may be a read error. The chain is built from TRBV6-1 and TRBJ1-1; tentative D call: TRBD1 (5 bases). CDR1 and CDR2 (germline): MNHNS, SASEGT. V shed 6 bases and J shed 4 bases, with 15 bases lying between them. The CDR3 consists of 14 residues. This CDR3 is CASSHFDSSTEAFF. The CDR3 nucleotides are TGTGCCAGCAGCCACTTCGACAGTAGCACTGAAGCTTTCTTT.

This clonotype was recorded many times. The V call is TRBV5-1, the J call TRBJ2-2, with D hard to call. The ends were cut back, 3 bases at V and 1 base at J, with 10 bases in the middle. Germline CDR1 reads SGHRS; CDR2 reads YFSETQ. This CDR3 contains 15 residues. The CDR3 sequence: CASSSLPRNTGELFF. The CDR3, as DNA: TGCGCCAGCAGCTCCCTCCCGCGGAACACCGGGGAGCTGTTTTTT.

This clonotype was seen many times. This chain links TRBV4-1 with TRBJ1-1; no reliable D call. The CDR3 consists of 11 residues. Germline V gene sequence: CDR1 MGHRA, CDR2 YSYEKL. With 0 bases removed from V and 7 bases from J, the gap between germline ends came to 3 bases. The CDR3 region has the DNA TGCGCCAGCAGCCAAGACGGTGAAGCTTTCTTT. Its translation is CASSQDGEAFF.

This clonotype was recorded many times. The chain is built from TRBV20-1 and TRBJ1-2; D ambiguous. This CDR3 contains 16 residues. Trimming cost V 3 bases and J 3 bases, with 20 bases left between them. Germline CDR1 is DFQATT and CDR2 is SNEGSKA (reference sequence). The CDR3 nucleotides are TGCAGTGCTAGTGATTCCGGGGAATCAGCGGACTATGGCTACACCTTC. Encoded protein: CSASDSGESADYGYTF.